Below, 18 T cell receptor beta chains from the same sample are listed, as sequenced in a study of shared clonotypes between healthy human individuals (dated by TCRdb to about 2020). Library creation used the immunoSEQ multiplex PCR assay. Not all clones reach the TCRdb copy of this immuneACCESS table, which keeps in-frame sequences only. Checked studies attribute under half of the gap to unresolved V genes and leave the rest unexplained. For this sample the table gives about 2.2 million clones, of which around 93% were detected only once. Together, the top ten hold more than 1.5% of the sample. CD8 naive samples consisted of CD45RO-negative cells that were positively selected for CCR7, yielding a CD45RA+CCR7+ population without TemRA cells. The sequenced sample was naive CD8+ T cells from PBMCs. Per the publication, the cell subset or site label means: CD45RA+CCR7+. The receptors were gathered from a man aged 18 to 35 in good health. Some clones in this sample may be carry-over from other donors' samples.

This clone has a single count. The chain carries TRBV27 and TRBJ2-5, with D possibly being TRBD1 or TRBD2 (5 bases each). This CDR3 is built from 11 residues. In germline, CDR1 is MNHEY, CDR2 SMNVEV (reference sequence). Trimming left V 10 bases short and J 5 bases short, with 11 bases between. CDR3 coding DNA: TGTGCCACCTCAGAGGGGGAGACCCAGTACTTC. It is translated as CATSEGETQYF.

The CDR3 loop reads CAISESIRQNSYEQYF. Written as DNA, the CDR3 is TGTGCCATCAGTGAGTCGATCCGACAGAACTCCTACGAGCAGTACTTC. The chain employs TRBV10-3 and TRBJ2-7; tentatively, D is TRBD1 (5 bases). With 0 bases removed from V and 0 bases from J, the gap between germline ends came to 12 bases. CDR1 and CDR2 from the germline V gene are ENHRY and SYGVKD. This CDR3 has 16 residues.

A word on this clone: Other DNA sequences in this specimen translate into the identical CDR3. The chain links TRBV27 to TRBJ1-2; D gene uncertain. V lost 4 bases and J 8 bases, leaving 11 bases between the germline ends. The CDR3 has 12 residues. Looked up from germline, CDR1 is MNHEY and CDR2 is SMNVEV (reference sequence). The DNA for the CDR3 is TGTGCCAGCAGTTCGGGTGGTGGGGGCTACACCTTC. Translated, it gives CASSSGGGGYTF.

The CDR3 loop is CASSVEETQYF. The DNA of the CDR3 is TGTGCCAGCAGCGTGGAAGAGACCCAGTACTTC. The chain combines TRBV7-9 with TRBJ2-5; unclear D gene. The CDR3 runs to 11 residues. V lost 5 bases to trimming and J lost 3 bases, with 4 bases between them. Germline values: CDR1 SEHNR, CDR2 FQNEAQ (reference sequence).

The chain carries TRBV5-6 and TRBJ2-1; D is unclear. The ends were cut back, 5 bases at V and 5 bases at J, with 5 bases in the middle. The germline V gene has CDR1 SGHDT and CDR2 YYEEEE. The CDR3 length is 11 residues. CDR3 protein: CASSHDNEQFF. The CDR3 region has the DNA TGTGCCAGCAGTCACGACAATGAGCAGTTCTTC.

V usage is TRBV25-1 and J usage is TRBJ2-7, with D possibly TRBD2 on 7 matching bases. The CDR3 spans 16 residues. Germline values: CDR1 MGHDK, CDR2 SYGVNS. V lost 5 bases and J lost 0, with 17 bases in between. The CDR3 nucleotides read TGTGCCAGCAGTAAAATAGGGGGGGGAGCCTCCTACGAGCAGTACTTC. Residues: CASSKIGGGASYEQYF.

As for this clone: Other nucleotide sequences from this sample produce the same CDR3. The CDR3 loop reads CASSLDRGTEAFF. CDR3 sequence (DNA): TGTGCCAGCAGCTTAGATCGAGGCACTGAAGCTTTCTTT. The J gene is TRBJ1-1, the V gene TRBV11-3; no clear D gene. CDR1 is SGHNT, CDR2 YENEEA, per germline. V lost 0 bases and J lost 4, with 6 bases in between. This CDR3 region has 13 residues.

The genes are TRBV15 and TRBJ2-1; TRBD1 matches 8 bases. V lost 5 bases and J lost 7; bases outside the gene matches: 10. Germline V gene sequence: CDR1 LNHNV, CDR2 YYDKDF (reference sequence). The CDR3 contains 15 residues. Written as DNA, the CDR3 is TGTGCCACCAGCGGCCGGGACAGGCTAAGGAATGAGCAGTTCTTC. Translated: CATSGRDRLRNEQFF.

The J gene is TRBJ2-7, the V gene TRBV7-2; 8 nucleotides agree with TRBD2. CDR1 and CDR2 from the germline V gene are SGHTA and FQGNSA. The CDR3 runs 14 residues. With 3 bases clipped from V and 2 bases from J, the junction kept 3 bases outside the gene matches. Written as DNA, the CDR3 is TGTGCCAGCAGCTTTAGCGGGACTACCTACGAGCAGTACTTC. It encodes CASSFSGTTYEQYF.

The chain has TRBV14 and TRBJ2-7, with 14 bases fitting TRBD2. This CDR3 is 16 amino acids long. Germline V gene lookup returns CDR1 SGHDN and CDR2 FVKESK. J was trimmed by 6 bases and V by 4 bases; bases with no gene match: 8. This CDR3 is CASSLLGLAGAGEQYF. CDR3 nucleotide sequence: TGTGCCAGCAGCCTATTGGGACTAGCGGGAGCCGGCGAGCAGTACTTC.

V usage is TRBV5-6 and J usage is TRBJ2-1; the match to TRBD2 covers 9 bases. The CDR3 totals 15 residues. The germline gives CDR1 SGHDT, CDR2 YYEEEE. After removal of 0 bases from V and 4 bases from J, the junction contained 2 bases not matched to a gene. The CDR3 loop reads CASSLASGNYNEQFF. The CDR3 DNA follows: TGTGCCAGCAGCTTGGCTAGCGGGAATTACAATGAGCAGTTCTTC. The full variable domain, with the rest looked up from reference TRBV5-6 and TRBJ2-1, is DAGVTQSPTHLIKTRGQQVTLRCSPKSGHDTVSWYQQALGQGPQFIFQYYEEEERQRGNFPDRFSGHQFPNYSSELNVNALLLGDSALYLCASSLASGNYNEQFFGPGTRLTVL.

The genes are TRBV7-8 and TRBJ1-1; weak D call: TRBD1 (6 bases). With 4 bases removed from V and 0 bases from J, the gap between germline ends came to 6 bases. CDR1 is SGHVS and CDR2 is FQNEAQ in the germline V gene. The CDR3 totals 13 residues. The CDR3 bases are TGTGCCAGCAGCTGGACAGTGAACACTGAAGCTTTCTTT. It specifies CASSWTVNTEAFF.

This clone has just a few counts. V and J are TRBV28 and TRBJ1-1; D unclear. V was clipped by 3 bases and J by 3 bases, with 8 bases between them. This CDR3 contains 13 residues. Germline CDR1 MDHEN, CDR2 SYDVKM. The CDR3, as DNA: TGTGCCAGCAGTTTTGGGCGGCACACTGAAGCTTTCTTT. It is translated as CASSFGRHTEAFF.

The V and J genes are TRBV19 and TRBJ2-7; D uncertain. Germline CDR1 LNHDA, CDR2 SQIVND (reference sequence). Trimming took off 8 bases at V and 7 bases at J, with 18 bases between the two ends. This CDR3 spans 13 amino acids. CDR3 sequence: CASSFRSPGEQYF. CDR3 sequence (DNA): TGTGCCAGTTCGTTCAGGTCTCCCGGAGAGCAGTACTTC.

The CDR3 DNA is TGTGCCAGCAGCTTAGGGGACGTTGCCTACGAGCAGTACTTC. Amino acid sequence: CASSLGDVAYEQYF. The V call is TRBV13, the J call TRBJ2-7, with D uncertain. V lost 0 bases and J lost 2, with 8 bases in between. This CDR3 is built from 14 residues. Germline V gene lookup returns CDR1 PRHDT and CDR2 FYEKMQ (reference sequence).

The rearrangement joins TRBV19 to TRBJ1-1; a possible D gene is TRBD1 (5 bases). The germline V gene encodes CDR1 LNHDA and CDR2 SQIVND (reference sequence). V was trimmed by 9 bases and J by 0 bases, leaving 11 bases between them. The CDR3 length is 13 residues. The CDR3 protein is CASMWGVNTEAFF. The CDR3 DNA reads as TGTGCCAGCATGTGGGGGGTGAACACTGAAGCTTTCTTT.

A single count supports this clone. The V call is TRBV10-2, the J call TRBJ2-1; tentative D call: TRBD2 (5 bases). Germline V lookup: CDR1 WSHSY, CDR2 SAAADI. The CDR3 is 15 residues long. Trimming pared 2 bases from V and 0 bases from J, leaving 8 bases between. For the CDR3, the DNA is TGCGCCAGCAGTGAGGCCCGGGGCTCCTACAATGAGCAGTTCTTC. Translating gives CASSEARGSYNEQFF.

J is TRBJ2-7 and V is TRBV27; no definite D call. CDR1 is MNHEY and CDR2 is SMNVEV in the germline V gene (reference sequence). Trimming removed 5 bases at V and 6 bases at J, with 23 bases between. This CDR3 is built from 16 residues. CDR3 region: CASSPQQLSGPGEQYF. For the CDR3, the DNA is TGTGCCAGCAGTCCGCAACAATTAAGTGGGCCGGGCGAGCAGTACTTC.